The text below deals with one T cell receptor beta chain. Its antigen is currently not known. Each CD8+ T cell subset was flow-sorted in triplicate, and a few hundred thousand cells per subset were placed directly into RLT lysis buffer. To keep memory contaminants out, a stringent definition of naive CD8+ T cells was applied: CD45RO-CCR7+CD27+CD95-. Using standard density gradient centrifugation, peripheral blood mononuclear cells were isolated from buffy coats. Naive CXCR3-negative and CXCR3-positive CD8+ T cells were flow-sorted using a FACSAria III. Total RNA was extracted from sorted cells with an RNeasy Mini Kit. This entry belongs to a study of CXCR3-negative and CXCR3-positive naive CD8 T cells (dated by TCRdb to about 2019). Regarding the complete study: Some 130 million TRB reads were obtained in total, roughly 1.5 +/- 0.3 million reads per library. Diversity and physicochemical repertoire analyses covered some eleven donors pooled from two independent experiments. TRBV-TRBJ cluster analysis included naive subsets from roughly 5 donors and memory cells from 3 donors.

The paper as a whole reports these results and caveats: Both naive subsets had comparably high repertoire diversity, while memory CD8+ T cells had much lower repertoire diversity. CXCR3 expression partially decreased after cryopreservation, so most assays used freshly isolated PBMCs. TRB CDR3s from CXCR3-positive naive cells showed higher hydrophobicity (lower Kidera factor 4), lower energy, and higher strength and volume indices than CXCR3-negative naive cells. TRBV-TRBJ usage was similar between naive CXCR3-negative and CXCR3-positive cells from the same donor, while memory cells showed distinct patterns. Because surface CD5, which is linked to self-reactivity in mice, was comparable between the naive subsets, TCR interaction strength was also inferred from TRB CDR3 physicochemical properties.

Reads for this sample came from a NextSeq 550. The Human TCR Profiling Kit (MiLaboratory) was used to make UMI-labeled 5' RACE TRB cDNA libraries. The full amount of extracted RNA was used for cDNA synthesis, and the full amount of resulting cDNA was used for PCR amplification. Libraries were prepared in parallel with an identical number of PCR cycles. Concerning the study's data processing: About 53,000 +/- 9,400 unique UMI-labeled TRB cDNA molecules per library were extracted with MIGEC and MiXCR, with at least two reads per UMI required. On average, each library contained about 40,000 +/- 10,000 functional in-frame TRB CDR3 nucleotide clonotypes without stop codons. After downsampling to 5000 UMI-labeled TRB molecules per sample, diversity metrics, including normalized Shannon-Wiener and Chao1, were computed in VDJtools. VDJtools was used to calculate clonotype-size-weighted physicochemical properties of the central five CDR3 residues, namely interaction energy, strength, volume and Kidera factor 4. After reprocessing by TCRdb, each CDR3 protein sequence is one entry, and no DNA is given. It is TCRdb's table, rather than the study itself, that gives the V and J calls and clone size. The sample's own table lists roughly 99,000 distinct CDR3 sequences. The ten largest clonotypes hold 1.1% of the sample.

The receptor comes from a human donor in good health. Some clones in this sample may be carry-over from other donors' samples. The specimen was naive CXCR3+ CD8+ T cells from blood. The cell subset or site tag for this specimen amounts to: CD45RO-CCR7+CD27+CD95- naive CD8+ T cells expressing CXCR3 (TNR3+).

The CDR3 here reads CSVSVGSLYGYTF. Recombination linked TRBV29-1 to TRBJ1-2. The germline V gene gives CDR1 as SQVTM and CDR2 as ANQGSEA. The CDR3 measures 13 amino acids from cysteine to phenylalanine. Nucleotide data are not available.